This TCR beta chain appears in the sequencing data of a study of response to subunit inactivated influenza vaccine. The ends lost 2 bases at V and 3 bases at J; junction bases unmatched: 17. This CDR3 region has 19 residues. CDR1 is MDHEN, CDR2 SYDVKM, per germline. For this clonotype: Its antigen is not known.

MiXCR was run by TCRdb on the RT-PCR reads, yielding one entry per CDR3 protein. The sample shows roughly 790,000 distinct CDR3 sequences, 21% of them seen only once. Study-level points and caveats: Authors suggested seasonal influenza vaccinations each recruit few new T cells.

V and J are TRBV28 and TRBJ2-5, with TRBD1 matching 8 bases. The material was PBMCs from blood, obtained 5 days after vaccination. The origin of this receptor is a man aged 45-65 years who received an inactivated influenza vaccine. The CDR3 DNA reads TGTGCCAGCAGTTTAACCCCTGGATTCCGTCCGACAGGGGAAGAGACCCAGTACTTC. Translating it yields CASSLTPGFRPTGEETQYF.